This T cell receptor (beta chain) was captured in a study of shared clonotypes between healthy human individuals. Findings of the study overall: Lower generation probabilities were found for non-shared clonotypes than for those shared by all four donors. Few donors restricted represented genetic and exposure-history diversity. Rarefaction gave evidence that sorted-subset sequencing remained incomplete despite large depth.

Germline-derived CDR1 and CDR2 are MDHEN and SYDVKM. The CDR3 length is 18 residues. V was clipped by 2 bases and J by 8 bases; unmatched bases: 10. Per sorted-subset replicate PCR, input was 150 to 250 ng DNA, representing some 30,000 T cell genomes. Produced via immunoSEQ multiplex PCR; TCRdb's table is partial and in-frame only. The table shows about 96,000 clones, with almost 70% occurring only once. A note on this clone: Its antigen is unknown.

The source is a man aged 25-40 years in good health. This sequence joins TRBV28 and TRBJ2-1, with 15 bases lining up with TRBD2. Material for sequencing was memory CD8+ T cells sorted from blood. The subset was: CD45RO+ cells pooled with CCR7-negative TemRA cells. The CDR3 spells CASSLQGLAGGTWDEQFF. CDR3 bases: TGTGCCAGCAGTTTACAGGGACTAGCGGGGGGAACCTGGGATGAGCAGTTCTTC.